This TCR beta chain was identified in a study of T-cell memory formation after mild COVID-19. The overall study: TCR clusters mostly belonged to single donors.

The V and J ends lost 6 bases and 0 bases respectively, with 8 bases between them. The CDR3 consists of 13 residues. Sample barcodes and UMIs were carried by the TCR alpha and TCR beta cDNA libraries that 5'RACE generated with constant-segment primers. TCRdb processed the 5' RACE reads anew with MiXCR; each CDR3 protein has one entry. The repertoire holds roughly 280,000 distinct CDR3 sequences, with approximately 8% as singletons. The chain combines TRBV12-3 or TRBV12-4 with TRBJ1-1; D remains ambiguous. Material: PBMCs or a T cell subset sorted from them (not recorded which). The TCR sequence derives from a man in his late teens or twenties who had mild COVID-19 (a few samples of this study predate the infection). Cell type and time point are not known. The CDR3 nucleotides read TGTGCCAGCAGGGACGGTATGAACACTGAAGCTTTCTTT. Its protein product is CASRDGMNTEAFF.